This T cell receptor beta chain was observed in a study of blood T cell repertoires in COVID-19 (dated by TCRdb to about 2020). Regarding the research as a whole: The collaborator samples originated in the United States, Italy and Spain and spanned the acute and convalescent phases of COVID-19. The prospective study material was composed of cDNA or gDNA derived from T cells, B-cell-depleted T cells, or PBMCs. The dataset comprised deeply sampled blood TCRbeta repertoires from subjects exposed to, actively infected with, or recovered from COVID-19. A freely available public database, intended as a resource for researchers studying the immune response to SARS-CoV-2, is where the repertoires were released. The samples were drawn from two sources: the first 160 participants of the ongoing ImmuneRACE study, and 950 to 1,500 subjects contributed by 6 global collaborators. Nearly every sample came with metadata listing a de-identified subject ID, COVID-19 status, age in years and sex. Where available, HLA class I and class II types were obtained from metadata supplied by the sample provider rather than from assay-based typing.

Broad study findings and their caveats: The quantity of clinical and demographic metadata differed by source and by participant and was supplied without curation.

Regarding this clone: The specificity of this receptor is unknown. No base qualities exist here, and no much larger clone lies one base off it.

At one collaborating source in Seattle, patients were enrolled during active infection and were followed longitudinally through the course of disease. Whole blood was collected in K2EDTA tubes by collaborating institutions according to the institutions' own protocols. For TCRbeta analysis, collaborator samples were shipped as frozen whole blood, as isolated PBMCs, or as DNA extracted from either sample type. The V end loses 3 bases and the J end loses 5 bases, and a stretch of 17 bases separates them. CDR1 and CDR2 are read off the germline V gene as SGHDT and YYEEEE. CDR3 length: 15 amino acids, cysteine to phenylalanine. Kept here is only the CDR3 DNA, which spans 45 bases and is read in frame from base 1. TCRbeta CDR3 regions were amplified from genomic DNA using the immunoSEQ Assay, a bias-controlled multiplex PCR. The original methods were these. Nucleated cell counts per sample were estimated from amplification of reference gene primers within the assay. To quantify the absolute abundance of each unique TCRbeta CDR3 rearrangement, sequence reads were collapsed and filtered. For each sample, productive Simpson clonality was calculated as the square root of Simpson's diversity index across productive rearrangements. The immuneACCESS repertoire file appears here via TCRdb, limited to in-frame rearrangements. These files lack a portion of the clones; in checked studies, under half of the deficit traces to unresolved V genes, and the cause of the others is not known. V, J and clone size derive from that table, while D and trimming were established from the DNA sequence. Within this sample are a few hundred thousand clones, with around 87% of them counted one time only. The top ten clonotypes cover more than 9% of the sample.

The chain is encoded by TRBV5-6 joined to TRBJ2-5; D gene: possibly TRBD1, on 5 matching bases. The receptor was derived from a woman in her 30s with COVID-19, enrolled during active disease. The sample comprised peripheral blood. The DNA sequence is as follows: TGTGCCAGCAGCTGGGGCTACTCCCTGCATGAGACCCAGTACTTC. Translated, this gives CASSWGYSLHETQYF. With all but the CDR3 taken from the reference TRBV5-6 and TRBJ2-5 genes, the full variable domain is: DAGVTQSPTHLIKTRGQQVTLRCSPKSGHDTVSWYQQALGQGPQFIFQYYEEEERQRGNFPDRFSGHQFPNYSSELNVNALLLGDSALYLCASSWGYSLHETQYFGPGTRLLVL.